These 12 T cell receptor beta chains were all obtained from the same sample, sequenced in a study of tumor-infiltrating lymphocytes in glioblastoma multiforme. Three nested ARM-PCR rounds with V-beta and C-beta primers built TCRB libraries. TCRdb reprocessed the multiplex PCR reads via MiXCR and lists one record per CDR3 protein. The sample records 9,000 or so distinct CDR3 sequences, about 80% being singletons. Sequencing was done on a sample of brain tumor tissue. The source of these receptors is a male donor with glioblastoma.

The chain carries TRBV28 and TRBJ2-3; TRBD1 aligns across 7 bases. Trimming cost V 7 bases and J 2 bases; bases outside gene matches: 3. The CDR3 runs to 13 residues. From germline, CDR1 is MDHEN and CDR2 SYDVKM. This CDR3 reads CASTQGITDTQYF. CDR3 nucleotides: TGTGCCAGCACACAGGGGATCACAGATACGCAGTATTTT.

V is TRBV11-2 and J is TRBJ1-1; D unresolved. Germline assignment: CDR1 SGHAT and CDR2 FQNNGV. The CDR3 runs 14 residues. Trimming took off 8 bases at V and 5 bases at J, with 18 bases between the two ends. The CDR3 loop is CASGSLGRHTEAFF. The CDR3 coding sequence is TGTGCCAGCGGCTCCCTCGGTCGACATACTGAAGCTTTCTTT.

The count of this clonotype is one. The V gene is TRBV12-3 or TRBV12-4, the J gene TRBJ2-2; D is undetermined. Trimming cost V 4 bases and J 4 bases, with 4 bases left between them. The CDR3 extends over 12 amino acids. The CDR3 loop is CASSSLTGELFF. Here the CDR3 DNA reads TGTGCCAGCAGTTCCCTCACCGGGGAGCTGTTTTTT.

The CDR3 DNA reads as TGTGCCAGCAGCTTAGAGTCAGATCGGGGAGATACGCAGTATTTT. It yields the protein CASSLESDRGDTQYF. The chain recombines TRBV11-3 with TRBJ2-3, with D perhaps matching TRBD2 (5 bases). V lost 0 bases to trimming and J lost 5 bases, with 12 bases between them. Germline V gene data show CDR1 as SGHNT and CDR2 as YENEEA. The CDR3 is 15 residues long.

Remarks on this clonotype: A read error may account for a junction end that differs from germline. The V gene is TRBV20-1, the J gene TRBJ2-3; weak D call: TRBD2 (6 bases). The CDR3 sequence is 14 residues long. Germline V CDR1 and CDR2: DFQATT, SNEGSKA (reference sequence). The CDR3 reads CSARKASATDTHYF. CDR3 coding DNA: TGCAGTGCTAGAAAGGCTAGCGCTACAGATACGCATTATTTT.

Concerning this clonotype: A read error may account for a junction end that differs from germline. The chain couples TRBV20-1 to TRBJ1-6, with D hard to call. This CDR3 region has 15 residues. Germline CDR1 is DFQATT and CDR2 is SNEGSKA (reference sequence). DNA for the CDR3: TGCAGCGCTAGAGGGCGGGGTTCCGTGAGTTCACCCCTCCGCTTT. It translates to CSARGRGSVSSPLRF.

The V and J genes are TRBV2 and TRBJ2-5; 12 bases agree with TRBD1. V shed 7 bases, J shed 5 bases, and the junction held 5 bases outside the gene matches. CDR1 is SNHLY and CDR2 is FYNNEI in the germline V gene. The length of the CDR3 is 14 residues. The CDR3 DNA follows: TGTGCCAGCAAGACCGGGACAGGGGGCGAGACCCAGTACTTC. Translating gives CASKTGTGGETQYF.

This chain uses TRBV29-1 with TRBJ1-4; weak D call: TRBD1 (6 bases). CDR1 is SQVTM, CDR2 ANQGSEA, per germline. V was pared by 5 bases and J by 5 bases, with 9 bases between. The CDR3 is made up of 12 amino acids. CDR3 bases: TGCAGCGTTTTCCAGGGGAATGAAAAACTGTTTTTT. Protein product: CSVFQGNEKLFF.

With respect to this clonotype: The limits of the CDR3 on the DNA are not certain, so only TCRdb's listed CDR3 is given. The chain combines TRBV7-8 with TRBJ2-2; the table calls TRBD2, which could not be checked here. Germline CDR1 SGHVS, CDR2 FQNEAQ. The CDR3 spans 15 amino acids, including both terminal residues. The CDR3 loop is CASSLVAGGTGEPFF.

The rearrangement links TRBV4-1 to TRBJ2-1; D call uncertain. CDR3 length equals 15 residues. Germline V lookup: CDR1 MGHRA, CDR2 YSYEKL. With 1 base removed from V and 7 bases from J, the gap between germline ends came to 14 bases. The CDR3, as DNA: TGCGCCAGCAGCCAAGGAGAAAGGCCCTCTAATGAGCAGTTCTTC. Its protein is CASSQGERPSNEQFF.

Notes on this clonotype: An end of the junction does not agree with germline; a read error may underlie this. The chain couples TRBV20-1 to TRBJ2-3, with 9 positions matching TRBD2. This CDR3 spans 20 amino acids. CDR1 and CDR2 from the germline V gene are DFQATT and SNEGSKA (reference sequence). CDR3 DNA sequence: TGCTGTGCTAGTCACCCCGGACTGGCGGGAGGGCCGAGTAGCACAGATACGCAGTATTTT. Translation: CCASHPGLAGGPSSTDTQYF.

This chain links TRBV11-2 with TRBJ1-6; maybe TRBD1 (6 bases). Between the trimmed V and J ends, which lost 0 bases and 9 bases, there was a span of 9 bases. The CDR3 loop spans 14 amino acids. The germline CDR1 and CDR2 sequences are SGHAT and FQNNGV. The CDR3: CASSLESGASPLHF. The CDR3, as DNA: TGTGCCAGCAGCTTAGAATCGGGGGCTTCACCCCTCCACTTT.